The entry below gives a single T cell receptor beta chain sequence along with its context. Its cognate antigen is unknown. The sample is drawn from a study of T-cell memory formation after mild COVID-19. The overall study: The two donors had largely donor-specific TCR clusters.

The study, taken as a whole, reports: Clones that contracted clustered mainly in CM and EM if CD4+ and in EMRA if CD8+. Clones that shrank (day 15 to 85) were balanced CD4/CD8, whereas later expanders leaned CD4+.

The CDR3 totals 15 residues. Germline V CDR1 and CDR2: SGHDT, YYEEEE. V was cut by 2 bases and J by 4 bases, with 14 bases left in between. Amplification by 5'RACE using constant-segment primers produced TCR alpha and TCR beta cDNA libraries that carried sample barcodes and UMIs. MiXCR, run by TCRdb on the 5' RACE reads, gives a single entry per CDR3 protein. Of a few hundred thousand distinct CDR3 sequences in the sample, 13% to 15% were seen once. The sequenced material came from PBMCs or a T cell subset sorted from them (not recorded which). The TCR comes from a man between 18 and 29 years old who had mild COVID-19 (a few samples of this study predate the infection). Cell type and time point are not known. The chain links TRBV5-6 to TRBJ2-3; D may be TRBD1 or TRBD2 (6 bases each). CDR3: CASSFISGAADTQYF. The DNA of the CDR3 is TGTGCCAGCAGCTTCATCTCGGGGGCGGCAGATACGCAGTATTTT.